A selection of T cell receptor beta chains follows, all from one sample in a study of shared clonotypes between healthy human individuals. This table comes from immunoSEQ multiplex PCR, and its TCRdb copy is limited to in-frame clones, with some not included. Of fewer than 1.4 million clones in the sample, 75% to 80% were seen once. Sequencing was done on a sample of memory CD4+ T cells from PBMCs. These receptors originate from a man between 18 and 35 years old in good health. Some clones in this sample may be carry-over from other donors' samples. Each CDR3 is given with its conserved first and last residue. Each record gives: clone size, J gene, V gene, CDR3 protein. The listing skips clone size in some rows; elsewhere it reads once, few, many or a size class.

-,TRBJ2-7,TRBV5-6,CASSLTITSYEQYF
once,TRBJ2-7,TRBV18,CASSPQPSDEQYF
-,TRBJ1-5,TRBV28,CASSFRQFTSNQPQHF
-,TRBJ2-7,TRBV9,CASSPRRGGEPYEQYF
once,TRBJ2-1,TRBV5-1,CASSSGLAAHEQFF
-,TRBJ2-7,TRBV27,CASSLKSGGGLTYEQYF
-,TRBJ1-5,TRBV28,CASSSTTGNNQPQHF
-,TRBJ1-6,TRBV4-3,CASSQESRQGALHF
-,TRBJ2-7,TRBV6-5,CASSLRERNEQYF
-,TRBJ2-3,TRBV7-2,CASSLERGSNTQYF
few,TRBJ1-1,TRBV11-2,CASSSYTGMGTEAFF
-,TRBJ2-4,TRBV7-2,CASSRDLVGPGESDIQYF
-,TRBJ2-3,TRBV6-1,CATSVDRGDTQYF
-,TRBJ1-1,TRBV29-1,CSVRDRVGETEAFF
-,TRBJ2-7,TRBV27,CASSWNDRDEQYF